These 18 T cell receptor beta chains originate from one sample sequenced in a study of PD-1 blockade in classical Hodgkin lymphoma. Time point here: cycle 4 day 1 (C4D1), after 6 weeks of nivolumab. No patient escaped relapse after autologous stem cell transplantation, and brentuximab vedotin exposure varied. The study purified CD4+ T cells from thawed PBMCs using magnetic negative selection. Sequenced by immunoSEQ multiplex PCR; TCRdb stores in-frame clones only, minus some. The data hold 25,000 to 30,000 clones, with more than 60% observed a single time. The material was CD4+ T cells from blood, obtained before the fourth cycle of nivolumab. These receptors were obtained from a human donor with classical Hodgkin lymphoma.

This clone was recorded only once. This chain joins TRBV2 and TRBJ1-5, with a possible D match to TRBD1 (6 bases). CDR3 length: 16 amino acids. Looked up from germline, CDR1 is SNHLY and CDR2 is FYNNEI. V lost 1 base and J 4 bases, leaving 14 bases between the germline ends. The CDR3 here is CASSEGPQGGNQPQHF. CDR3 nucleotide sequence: TGTGCCAGCAGTGAAGGACCTCAAGGGGGTAATCAGCCCCAGCATTTT.

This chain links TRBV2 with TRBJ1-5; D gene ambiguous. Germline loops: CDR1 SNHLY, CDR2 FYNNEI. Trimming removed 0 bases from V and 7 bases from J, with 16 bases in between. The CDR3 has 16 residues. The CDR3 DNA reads TGTGCCAGCAGTGAAGCGTTGGGTGGGGTCGGACAGCCCCAGCATTTT. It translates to CASSEALGGVGQPQHF.

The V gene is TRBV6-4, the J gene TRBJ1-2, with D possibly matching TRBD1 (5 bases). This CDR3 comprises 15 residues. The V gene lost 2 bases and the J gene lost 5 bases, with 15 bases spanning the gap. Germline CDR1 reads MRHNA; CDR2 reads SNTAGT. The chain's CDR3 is CASSDGAAGGYGYTF. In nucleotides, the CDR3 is TGTGCCAGCAGTGACGGGGCAGCCGGAGGTTATGGCTACACCTTC.

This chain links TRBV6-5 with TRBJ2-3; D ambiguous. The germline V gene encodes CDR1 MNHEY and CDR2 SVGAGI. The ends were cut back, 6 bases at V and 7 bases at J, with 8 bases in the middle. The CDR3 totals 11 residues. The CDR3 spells CASRVTNTQYF. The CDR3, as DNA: TGTGCCAGCAGAGTAACGAATACGCAGTATTTT.

Written as DNA, the CDR3 is TGTGCCAGCAGGATTGGGCAGGGGGCATCTGAAGCTTTCTTT. This encodes CASRIGQGASEAFF. This chain joins TRBV10-3 and TRBJ1-1; 8 bases map to TRBD1. This CDR3 spans 14 amino acids. Germline assignment: CDR1 ENHRY and CDR2 SYGVKD. The V and J ends lost 10 bases and 6 bases, in that order; junction bases with no gene match: 13.

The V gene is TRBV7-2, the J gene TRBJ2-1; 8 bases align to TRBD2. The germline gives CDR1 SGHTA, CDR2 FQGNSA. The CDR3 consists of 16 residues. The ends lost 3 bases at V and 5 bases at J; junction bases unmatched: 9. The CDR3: CASSFIGTSYNNEQFF. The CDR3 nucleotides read TGTGCCAGCAGCTTCATAGGGACTAGTTACAACAATGAGCAGTTCTTC.

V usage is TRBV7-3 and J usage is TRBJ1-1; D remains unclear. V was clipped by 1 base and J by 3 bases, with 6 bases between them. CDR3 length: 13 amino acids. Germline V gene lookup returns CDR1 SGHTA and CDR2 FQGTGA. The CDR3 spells CASSLNVYTEAFF. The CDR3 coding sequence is TGTGCCAGCAGCTTAAACGTGTACACTGAAGCTTTCTTT.

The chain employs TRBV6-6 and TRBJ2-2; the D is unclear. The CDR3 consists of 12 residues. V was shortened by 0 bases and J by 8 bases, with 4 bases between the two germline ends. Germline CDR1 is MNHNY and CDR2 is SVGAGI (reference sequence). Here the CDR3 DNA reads TGTGCCAGCAGTTACTCGGTGGGGGAGCTGTTTTTT. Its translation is CASSYSVGELFF.

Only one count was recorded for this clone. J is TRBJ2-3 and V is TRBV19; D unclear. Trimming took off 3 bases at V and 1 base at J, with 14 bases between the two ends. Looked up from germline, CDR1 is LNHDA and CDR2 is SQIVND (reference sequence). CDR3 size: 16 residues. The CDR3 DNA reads TGTGCCAGTAGTATTCAGCACCTTTGGGGCACAGATACGCAGTATTTT. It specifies CASSIQHLWGTDTQYF.

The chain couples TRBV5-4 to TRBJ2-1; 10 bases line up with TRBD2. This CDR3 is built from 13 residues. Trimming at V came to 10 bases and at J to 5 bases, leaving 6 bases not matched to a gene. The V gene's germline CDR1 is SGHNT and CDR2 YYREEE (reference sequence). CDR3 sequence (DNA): TGTGCCGGGCGGACTAGCGGAAACAATGAGCAGTTCTTC. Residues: CAGRTSGNNEQFF.

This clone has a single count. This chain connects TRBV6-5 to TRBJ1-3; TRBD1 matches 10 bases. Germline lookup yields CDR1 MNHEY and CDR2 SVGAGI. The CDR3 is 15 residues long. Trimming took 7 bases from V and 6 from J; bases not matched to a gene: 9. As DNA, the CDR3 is TGTGCCAGCATTCCGCGGACAGGGGGATTAAACACCATATATTTT. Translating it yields CASIPRTGGLNTIYF.

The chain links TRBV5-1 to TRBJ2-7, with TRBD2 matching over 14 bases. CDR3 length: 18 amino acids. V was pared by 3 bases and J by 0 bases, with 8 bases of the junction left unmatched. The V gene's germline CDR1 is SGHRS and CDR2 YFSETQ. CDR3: CASSSLTSGGGTSYEQYF. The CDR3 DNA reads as TGCGCCAGCAGCTCCCTGACTAGCGGGGGGGGAACCTCCTACGAGCAGTACTTC. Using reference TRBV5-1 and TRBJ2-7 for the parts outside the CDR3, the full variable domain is KAGVTQTPRYLIKTRGQQVTLSCSPISGHRSVSWYQQTPGQGLQFLFEYFSETQRNKGNFPGRFSGRQFSNSRSEMNVSTLELGDSALYLCASSSLTSGGGTSYEQYFGPGTRLTVT.

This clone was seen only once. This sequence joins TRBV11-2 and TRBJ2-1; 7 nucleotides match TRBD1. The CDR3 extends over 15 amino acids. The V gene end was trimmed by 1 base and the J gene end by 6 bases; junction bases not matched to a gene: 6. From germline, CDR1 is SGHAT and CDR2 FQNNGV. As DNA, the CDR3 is TGTGCCAGCAGCTTAGCTGGACAGGCCTCCAATGAGCAGTTCTTC. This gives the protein CASSLAGQASNEQFF.

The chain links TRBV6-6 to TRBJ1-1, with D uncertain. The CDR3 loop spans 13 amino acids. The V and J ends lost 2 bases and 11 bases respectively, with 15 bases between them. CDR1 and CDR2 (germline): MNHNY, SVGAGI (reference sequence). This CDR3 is CASSYQRVWRAFF. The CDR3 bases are TGTGCCAGCAGTTACCAAAGGGTTTGGCGTGCTTTCTTT.

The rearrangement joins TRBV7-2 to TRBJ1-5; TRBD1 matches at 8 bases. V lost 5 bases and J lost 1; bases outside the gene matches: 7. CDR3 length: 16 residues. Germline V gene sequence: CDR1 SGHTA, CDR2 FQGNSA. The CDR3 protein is CASSGQGGLSNQPQHF. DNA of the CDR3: TGTGCCAGCAGCGGACAGGGTGGGTTGAGCAATCAGCCCCAGCATTTT.

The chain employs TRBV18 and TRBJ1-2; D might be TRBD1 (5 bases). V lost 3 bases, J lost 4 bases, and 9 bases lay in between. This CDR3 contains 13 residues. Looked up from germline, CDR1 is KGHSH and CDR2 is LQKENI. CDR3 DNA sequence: TGTGCCAGCTCACCCGGGACGGTCTATGGCTACACCTTC. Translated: CASSPGTVYGYTF. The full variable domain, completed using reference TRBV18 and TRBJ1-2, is NAGVMQNPRHLVRRRGQEARLRCSPMKGHSHVYWYRQLPEEGLKFMVYLQKENIIDESGMPKERFSAEFPKEGPSILRIQQVVRGDSAAYFCASSPGTVYGYTFGSGTRLTVV.

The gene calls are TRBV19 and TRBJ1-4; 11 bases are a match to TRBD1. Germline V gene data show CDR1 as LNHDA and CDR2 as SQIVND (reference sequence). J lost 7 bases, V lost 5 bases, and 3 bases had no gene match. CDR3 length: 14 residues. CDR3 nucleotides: TGTGCCAGTAGTCAGGGGACAGGGGGTGAAAAACTGTTTTTT. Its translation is CASSQGTGGEKLFF.

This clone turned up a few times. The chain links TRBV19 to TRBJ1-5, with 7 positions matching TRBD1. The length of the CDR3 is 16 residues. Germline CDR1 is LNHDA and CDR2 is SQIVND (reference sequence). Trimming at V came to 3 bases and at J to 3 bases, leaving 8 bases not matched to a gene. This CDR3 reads CASSIREGASNQPQHF. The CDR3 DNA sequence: TGTGCCAGTAGTATTAGGGAGGGGGCTTCCAATCAGCCCCAGCATTTT.